This T cell receptor (beta chain) was identified during a study of regulatory T cells in long-lasting Graves disease. Points from the study as a whole: Persistent patients shared about 2,800 public clonotypes among themselves. Newly diagnosed patients shared fewer, at about a thousand. Persistent Graves' disease cases displayed lower TCR diversity than newly diagnosed ones.

A word on this clonotype: Its target is not known.

V lost 3 bases to trimming and J lost 0 bases, with 15 bases between them. CDR1 is DFQATT and CDR2 is SNEGSKA in the germline V gene (reference sequence). The CDR3 sequence is 16 residues long. Library construction for TCR beta used iRepertoire HTBI primers and Arm-PCR of CDR3 regions. TCRdb recomputed calls from the multiplex PCR reads with MiXCR, one row per CDR3 protein. This table has 600,000 to 800,000 distinct CDR3 sequences, around 32% appearing once. Time point meaning: persistent/refractory GD, antithyroid drugs over 5 years with positive TRAb. PBMC-derived RNA was used for the TCR library. An endocrinology department located in Xi'an, China, was where the patients came from.

V gene TRBV20-1 combines with J gene TRBJ1-5; no reliable D call. Sequencing used peripheral blood mononuclear cells (PBMCs), obtained when the disease was refractory, from a patient treated with antithyroid drugs. This clonotype was sampled from a female donor with Graves disease. The CDR3: CSASGDYENSNQPQHF. The CDR3, as DNA: TGCAGTGCTAGTGGAGATTACGAGAATAGCAATCAGCCCCAGCATTTT.